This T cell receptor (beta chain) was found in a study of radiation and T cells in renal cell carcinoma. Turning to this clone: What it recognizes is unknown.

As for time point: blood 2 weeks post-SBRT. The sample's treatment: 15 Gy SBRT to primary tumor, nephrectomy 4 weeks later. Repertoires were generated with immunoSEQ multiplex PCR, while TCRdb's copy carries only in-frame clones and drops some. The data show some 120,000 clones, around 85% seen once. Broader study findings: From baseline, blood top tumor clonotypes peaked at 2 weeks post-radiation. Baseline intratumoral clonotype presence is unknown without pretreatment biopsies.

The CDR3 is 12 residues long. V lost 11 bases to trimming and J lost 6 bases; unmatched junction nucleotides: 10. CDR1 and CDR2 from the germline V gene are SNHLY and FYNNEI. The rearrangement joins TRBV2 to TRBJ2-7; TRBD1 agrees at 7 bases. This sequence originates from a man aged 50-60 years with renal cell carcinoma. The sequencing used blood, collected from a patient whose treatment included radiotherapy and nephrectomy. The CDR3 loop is CAGDRVLVEQYF. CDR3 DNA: TGTGCCGGTGACAGGGTGCTGGTCGAGCAGTACTTC.